The 6 T cell receptor delta chains below come from one sample, sequenced in a study of gamma-delta chains in newborns, infants, children. TCRdb used CATT to re-call clones from the reads. The sample has around 4,100 delta-chain clones, 44% seen once. This specimen consisted of blood, obtained at week 6. The receptors originated from a child who was a newborn, infant or young child, either healthy, febrile or measles-vaccinated (not recorded which).

This clone is labeled medium-sized. The rearrangement links TRDV2 to TRDJ3; 13 positions agree with TRDD3. With V trimmed by 2 bases and J by 0 bases, 6 bases remained unmatched. Germline V gene data show CDR1 as GEAIGNYY and CDR2 as EKD. The CDR3 is made up of 20 amino acids. CDR3 sequence reads: CACDRVLGDTSSWDTRQMFF. CDR3 bases: TGTGCCTGTGACAGAGTACTGGGGGATACGAGCTCCTGGGACACCCGACAGATGTTTTTC.

Worth noting for this clone: The germline gene is not matched at one end of the junction; a read error may be the cause. The chain is built from TRDV2 and TRDJ1; D is perhaps TRDD3 (6 bases). CDR1 and CDR2 from the germline V gene are GEAIGNYY and EKD. This CDR3 contains 22 residues. The CDR3 protein is CACGTWGWWGLLFPGATDKLIF. In DNA, the CDR3 is TGTGCCTGTGGCACTTGGGGTTGGTGGGGGCTACTATTCCCCGGAGCCACCGACAAACTCATCTTT.

By its share, this clone is medium-sized. The chain combines TRDV2 with TRDJ3; 13 bases line up with TRDD3. The germline V gene encodes CDR1 GEAIGNYY and CDR2 EKD. The V segment lost 3 bases and the J segment 3 bases; nucleotides outside the gene matches: 7. CDR3 length: 19 amino acids. The chain's CDR3 is CACDVLGDTQFWDTRQMFF. DNA of the CDR3: TGTGCCTGTGACGTACTGGGGGATACGCAGTTCTGGGACACCCGACAGATGTTTTTC.

Of note for this clone: This may stem from a read error, because a much larger clone lies one nucleotide away. This chain links TRDV2 with TRDJ1, with D unresolved. This CDR3 comprises 13 residues. Germline-derived CDR1 and CDR2 are GEAIGNYY and EKD. The V end lost 5 bases, the J end lost 2 bases, and 11 bases lay between the germline ends. CDR3 DNA: TGTGCCTGTGGCACGTGGAATACCGATAAACTCATCTTT. Its protein product is CACGTWNTDKLIF.

As to this clone: This CDR3 is also generated by other DNA sequences in the sample. The CDR3 here is CALGDANSRGDDKLIF. The CDR3 nucleotides are TGTGCTCTTGGGGACGCGAATTCCCGCGGGGACGATAAACTCATCTTT. J is TRDJ1 and V is TRDV1; perhaps TRDD3 as D (5 bases). CDR1 is TSWWSYY and CDR2 is QGS in the germline V gene. Trimming took off 3 bases at V and 4 bases at J, with 18 bases between the two ends. This CDR3 has 16 residues.

In the case of this clone: The same CDR3 can be traced to other DNA sequences in this sample. The V gene is TRDV1, the J gene TRDJ1; TRDD2 might be the D (6 bases). V gave up 2 bases and J gave up 0 bases, with 25 bases separating them. Germline CDR1 and CDR2: TSWWSYY and QGS. The CDR3 sequence is 20 residues long. The CDR3 coding sequence is TGTGCTCTTGGGGAAGTCCTAGACCCGCCCTTCCCCCTCTACACCGATAAACTCATCTTT. It translates to CALGEVLDPPFPLYTDKLIF.